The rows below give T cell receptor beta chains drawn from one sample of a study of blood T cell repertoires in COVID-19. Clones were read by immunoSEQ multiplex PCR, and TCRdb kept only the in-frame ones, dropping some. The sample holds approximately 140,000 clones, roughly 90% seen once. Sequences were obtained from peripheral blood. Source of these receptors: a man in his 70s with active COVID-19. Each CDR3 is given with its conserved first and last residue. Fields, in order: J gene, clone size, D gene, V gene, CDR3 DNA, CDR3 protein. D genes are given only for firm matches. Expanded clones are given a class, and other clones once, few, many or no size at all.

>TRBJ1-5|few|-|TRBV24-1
TGTGCCACCAGTGAGGGCGGGAATAATCAGCCCCAGCATTTT
CATSEGGNNQPQHF
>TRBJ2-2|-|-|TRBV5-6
TGTGCCAGCAGCGGTTACAGAGACGGGGAGCTGTTTTTT
CASSGYRDGELFF
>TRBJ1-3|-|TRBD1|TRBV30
TGTGCCTGGAGTGTTGGACAGGGAGAAGACACCATATATTTT
CAWSVGQGEDTIYF
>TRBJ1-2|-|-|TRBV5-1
TGCGCCAGCAGCTTGGATCAGAATGGCTACACCTTC
CASSLDQNGYTF
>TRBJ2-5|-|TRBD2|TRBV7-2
TGTGCCAGCAGCCCCCCAGGGATAGCGGGGCAAGAGACCCAGTACTTC
CASSPPGIAGQETQYF
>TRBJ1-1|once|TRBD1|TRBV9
TGTGCCAGCAGCCCTTCGGGACAGGCTCCCCTGAGCACTGAAGCTTTCTTT
CASSPSGQAPLSTEAFF
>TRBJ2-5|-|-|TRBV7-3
TGTGCCAGCAGCTTAGAGGGAAGACCCCAAGAGACCCAGTACTTC
CASSLEGRPQETQYF
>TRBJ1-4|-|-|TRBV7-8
TGTGCCAGCAGCTTAACAGGCGCCAATGAAAAACTGTTTTTT
CASSLTGANEKLFF
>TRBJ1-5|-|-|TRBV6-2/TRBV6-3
TGTGCCAGCAGTTACTCCGGGAATGGCAATCAGCCCCAGCATTTT
CASSYSGNGNQPQHF
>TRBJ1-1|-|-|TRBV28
TGTGCCAGCAGATCGGAGGGCACTGAAGCTTTCTTT
CASRSEGTEAFF
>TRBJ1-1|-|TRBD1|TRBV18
TGTGCCAGCTCACCACTGGGACAGGGATATGAAGCTTTCTTT
CASSPLGQGYEAFF
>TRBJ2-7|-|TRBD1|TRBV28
TGTGCCAGCAGTACCCGACAGGGGCGAGGTTCCTACGAGCAGTACTTC
CASSTRQGRGSYEQYF
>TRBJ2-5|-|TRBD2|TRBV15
TGTGCCACCAGCAGTCCGGGACTAGCGGGAGATAGGGAGACCCAGTACTTC
CATSSPGLAGDRETQYF
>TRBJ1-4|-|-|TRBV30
TGTGCCTGGAGCGCTGGGGGGAATGAAAAACTGTTTTTT
CAWSAGGNEKLFF
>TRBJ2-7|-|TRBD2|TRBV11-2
TGTGCCAGCAGCTTATCCTCGGGACTAGCGGGCGAGCAGTACTTC
CASSLSSGLAGEQYF
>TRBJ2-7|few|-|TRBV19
TGTGCCAGTAGTAGGGCAGAGTACTCCTACGAGCAGTACTTC
CASSRAEYSYEQYF
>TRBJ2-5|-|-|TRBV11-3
TGTGCCAGCAGCTTGGGCGTCCAAGAGACCCAGTACTTC
CASSLGVQETQYF
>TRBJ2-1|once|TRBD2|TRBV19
TGTGCCAGTCGAGAGCGGGAGGGTTACAATGAGCAGTTCTTC
CASREREGYNEQFF
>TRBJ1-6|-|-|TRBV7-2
TGTGCCAGCAGCTTACAAAGCTATTCACCCCTCCACTTT
CASSLQSYSPLHF
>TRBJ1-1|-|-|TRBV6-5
TGTGCCAGCCCTTTGAGCCAGGGGAACACTGAAGCTTTCTTT
CASPLSQGNTEAFF
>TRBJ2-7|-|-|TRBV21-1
TGTGCCAGCAGCAAAGAGAACAGGGAGCTCTACGAGCAGTACTTC
CASSKENRELYEQYF
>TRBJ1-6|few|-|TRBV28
TGTGCCAGCAGTTTATGGCAGGGTAATTCACCCCTCCACTTT
CASSLWQGNSPLHF
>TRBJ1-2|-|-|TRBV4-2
TGTGCCAGCAGCCAAGGTAACAGGGAAAACGGCTACACCTTC
CASSQGNRENGYTF
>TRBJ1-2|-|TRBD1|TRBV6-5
TGTGCCAGCACCGGGACAGGGGGACTCGGCTACACCTTC
CASTGTGGLGYTF
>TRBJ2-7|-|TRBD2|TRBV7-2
TGTGCCAGCAGCTTAGCTAGCGGGAGCCTTTCCTACGAGCAGTACTTC
CASSLASGSLSYEQYF
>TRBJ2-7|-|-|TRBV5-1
TGCGCCAGCAGCTTGGGAGGGACTGACTACTACGAGCAGTACTTC
CASSLGGTDYYEQYF
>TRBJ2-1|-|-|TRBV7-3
TGTGCCAGCAGCCCCGGGACCTACAATGAGCAGTTCTTC
CASSPGTYNEQFF
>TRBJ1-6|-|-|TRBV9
TGTGCCAGCAGCGCCCGGGACACCCCTCGGACCCTCCACTTT
CASSARDTPRTLHF
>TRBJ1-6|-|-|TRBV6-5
TGTGCCAGCAGCAGGGAAATAAGGGATTCACCCCTCCACTTT
CASSREIRDSPLHF
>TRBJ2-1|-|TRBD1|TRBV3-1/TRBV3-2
TGTGCCAGCAGCCAACAGGGACAGGGGGCGGCGTGGTCCTCCTACAATGAGCAGTTCTTC
CASSQQGQGAAWSSYNEQFF
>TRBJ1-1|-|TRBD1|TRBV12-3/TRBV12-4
TGTGCCAGCAGGACAGGGGGCATCACTGAAGCTTTCTTT
CASRTGGITEAFF
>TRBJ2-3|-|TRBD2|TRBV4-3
TGCGCCAGCAGCCAAGATCCGGCTAGCGGGAGTATCACAGATACGCAGTATTTT
CASSQDPASGSITDTQYF
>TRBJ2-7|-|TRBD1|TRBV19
TGTGCCAGTAGTCCACCGGGACAGGGGTCGGGCGAGCAGTACTTC
CASSPPGQGSGEQYF
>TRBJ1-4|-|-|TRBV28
TGTGCCAGTGGCCGGGACGGGAGGGAAAAACTGTTTTTT
CASGRDGREKLFF
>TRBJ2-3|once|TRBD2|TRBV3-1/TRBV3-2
TGTGCCAGCAGCCTATGGGGTAGCGGGAGTACAGATACGCAGTATTTT
CASSLWGSGSTDTQYF
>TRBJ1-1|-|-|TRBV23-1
TGCGCCAGCAGTCAAGGGGGGGGGAACACTGAAGCTTTCTTT
CASSQGGGNTEAFF
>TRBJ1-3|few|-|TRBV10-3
TGTGCCATCAGTGACCCCGGGAGGGCTGGAAACACCATATATTTT
CAISDPGRAGNTIYF
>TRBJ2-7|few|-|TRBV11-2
TGTGCCAGCAGCCCCCAAGGGGTACAGATCGCCTACGAGCAGTACTTC
CASSPQGVQIAYEQYF
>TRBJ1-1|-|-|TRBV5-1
TGCGCCAGCAGGGCGTTTACAGGGAACACTGAAGCTTTCTTT
CASRAFTGNTEAFF
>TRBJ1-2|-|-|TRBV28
TGTGCCAGCAGTTCCAGTCCGGGGATTAACTATGGCTACACCTTC
CASSSSPGINYGYTF